This T cell receptor (beta chain) was found in a study of blood T cell repertoires in COVID-19. The wider study: From the United States, Italy and Spain came samples of acute and convalescent COVID-19. The analysed material was cDNA or gDNA that came from T cells, B-cell-depleted T cells, or PBMCs.

This clone was observed a single time. With V trimmed by 3 bases and J by 3 bases, 5 bases remained unmatched. The germline V gene has CDR1 MGHDK and CDR2 SYGVNS. There are 17 residues in the CDR3. Per the original methods: For nucleated cells, counts were estimated from reference gene primer amplification. TCRdb's copy holds only in-frame clones and misses some; the assay was immunoSEQ multiplex PCR. From that table come the V and J calls and clone size; the DNA was used to work out D and trimming. The sample includes about 140,000 clones, over 75% of them seen just once. Sequenced material: peripheral blood. The chain is built from TRBV25-1 and TRBJ2-2; 12 bases agree with TRBD2. The receptor comes from a man aged 45-65 years with acute or convalescent COVID-19. CDR3 residues: CASSDPSGGADTGELFF. Written as DNA, the CDR3 is TGTGCCAGCAGTGACCCTAGCGGGGGGGCGGACACCGGGGAGCTGTTTTTT.